The source of this T cell receptor beta chain is a study of neurological immune-mediated disorders. Over 190 million TCR-beta sequences from 15-18 subjects came out of each sequencing run. One entry per CDR3 protein, called by TCRdb with MiXCR from the 5' RACE reads. This table holds tens of thousands of distinct CDR3 sequences, more than 10% found once. This CDR3 region has 16 residues. This receptor was identified in a woman aged 60-75 years with HTLV-1-associated myelopathy (HAM/TSP). The specimen was PBMCs. The V call is TRBV21-1, the J call TRBJ1-5; TRBD1 is the table's D call and was not checked against the DNA. TRBV21-1 is recorded as a pseudogene. CDR3 nucleotides: TGTGCCAGCAGCAGACGGGACAGGGGCAGGCATCAGCCCCAGCATTTT. It codes for CASSRRDRGRHQPQHF.